This T cell receptor (beta chain) was found in a study of glioma-infiltrating T cells after dendritic cell vaccination. This clone has only one observation. Described time point: after dendritic cell vaccination, including at tumor progression/relapse. Isocitrate dehydrogenase mutation was absent in all glioblastoma patients. Libraries were prepared by immunoSEQ multiplex PCR; TCRdb keeps only in-frame clonotypes and omits some of them. Of tens of thousands of clones detected, around 86% appear once; the ten largest clones hold 9.5% to 13%. V was cut by 5 bases and J by 7 bases, with 10 bases left in between. Per the germline V gene, CDR1 is SGHVS and CDR2 is FQNEAQ. This CDR3 spans 12 amino acids.

The TCR sequence derives from a human donor with glioblastoma. The chain joins TRBV7-8 to TRBJ2-3; possibly TRBD2 for D (7 bases). Sequencing used blood, obtained after dendritic cell vaccination. CDR3 amino acids: CASSPGGHTQYF. The CDR3 nucleotides read TGTGCCAGCAGCCCCGGGGGGCATACGCAGTATTTT.